The clone carrying this T cell receptor (beta chain) was counted only a few times. The antigen is undetermined. Via MiXCR, TCRdb re-called the 5' RACE reads, giving one row per CDR3 protein. The data show 250,000 or so distinct CDR3 sequences, 15% to 20% seen once. The sample originates from a study of CD8 T cells in ankylosing spondylitis. Study conclusions and caveats: Previous work reported some of these motif variants in the synovial fluid and blood of reactive arthritis. Disease-associated clonotypes exhibited CD8+ identity and were relatively infrequent in peripheral blood. A motif of eight highly homologous TCR beta variants was seen as apparently characteristic of ankylosing spondylitis blood. Reportedly, disease-linked clones are significantly enriched in ankylosing spondylitis patients' matched synovial fluid.

Germline assignment: CDR1 MNHNS and CDR2 SASEGT. The CDR3 consists of 17 residues. Germline trimming cut 7 bases from V and 2 bases from J; bases unmatched to any gene: 8. The rearrangement joins TRBV6-1 to TRBJ2-1, with TRBD2 matching over 13 bases. The receptor was isolated from a male donor with ankylosing spondylitis or in good health (not recorded which). Sample: blood, either unsorted or a sorted T cell fraction (not recorded which). The CDR3: CASKLAGGFTTYNEQFF. The DNA for the CDR3 is TGTGCCAGCAAACTAGCGGGAGGGTTCACAACCTACAATGAGCAGTTCTTC.